This T cell receptor beta chain was retrieved from a study of T-cell reconstitution after alpha-beta-depleted transplantation in children. The sample holds a few counts of this clonotype. During its preparation, the TCRbeta library received unique molecular identifiers. Each CDR3 protein is one row after TCRdb ran MiXCR on the PCR reads. The data hold 750,000 to 950,000 distinct CDR3 sequences, with roughly 15% observed a single time. The CDR3 has 18 residues. The V and J ends lost 1 base and 0 bases respectively, with 13 bases between them. Germline V CDR1 and CDR2: SGHAT, FQDESV (reference sequence).

This specimen was PBMCs, mostly from graft donor cells, taken 360 days after TCRalphabeta/CD19-depleted stem cell transplant. The TCR sequence derives from a male patient between 5 and 17 years old who had a stem cell transplant for acute lymphoblastic leukemia, so the T cells may come from the graft donor. The J gene is TRBJ2-6, the V gene TRBV11-1, with a weak D call TRBD1 (5 bases). The CDR3: CASSLGGRFRSGANVLTF. The CDR3 region has the DNA TGTGCCAGCAGCTTAGGGGGCCGGTTCCGCTCTGGGGCCAACGTCCTGACTTTC.